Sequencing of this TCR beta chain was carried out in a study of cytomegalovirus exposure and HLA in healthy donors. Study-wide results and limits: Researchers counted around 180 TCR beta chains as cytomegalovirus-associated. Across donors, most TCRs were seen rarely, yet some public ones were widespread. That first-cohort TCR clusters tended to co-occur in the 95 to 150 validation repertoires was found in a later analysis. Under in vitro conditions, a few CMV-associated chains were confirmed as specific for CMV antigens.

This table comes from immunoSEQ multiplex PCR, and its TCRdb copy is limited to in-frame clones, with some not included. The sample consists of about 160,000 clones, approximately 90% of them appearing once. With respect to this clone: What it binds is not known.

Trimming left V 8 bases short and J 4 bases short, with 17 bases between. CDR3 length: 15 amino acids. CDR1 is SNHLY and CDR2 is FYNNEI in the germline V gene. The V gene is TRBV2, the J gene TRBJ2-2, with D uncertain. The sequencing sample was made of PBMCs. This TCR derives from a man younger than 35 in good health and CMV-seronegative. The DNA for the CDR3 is TGTGCCAGCGTCTCTAGTGGAGCGACCACCGGGGAGCTGTTTTTT. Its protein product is CASVSSGATTGELFF. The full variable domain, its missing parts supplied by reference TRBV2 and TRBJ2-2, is EPEVTQTPSHQVTQMGQEVILRCVPISNHLYFYWYRQILGQKVEFLVSFYNNEISEKSEIFDDQFSVERPDGSNFTLKIRSTKLEDSAMYFCASVSSGATTGELFFGEGSRLTVL.